This TCR beta chain was recovered during a study of blood T cell repertoires in COVID-19. The CDR3 spans 13 residues. Trimming shortened V by 6 bases and J by 8 bases, and 14 bases separated the two germline ends. Germline V gives CDR1 KGHSH, CDR2 LQKENI. Study processing details: Using reference gene primer amplification, nucleated cell counts were estimated. Here immunoSEQ multiplex PCR was the method, and the copy in TCRdb shows in-frame clones only, minus some. For V, J and clone size, that table is used; D and trimming come from the DNA. The repertoire holds 150,000 to 200,000 clones, with about nine tenths as singletons.

The receptor was derived from a man in his sixties or seventies with acute or convalescent COVID-19. J is TRBJ2-1 and V is TRBV18, with D maybe TRBD1 (5 bases). Sequencing was done on a sample of peripheral blood. The CDR3 region has the DNA TGTGCCAGCTCGGGCAGGGTGACCGATGAGCAGTTCTTC. Its translation: CASSGRVTDEQFF.